Below, 28 T cell receptor beta chains from the same sample are listed, as sequenced in a study of immune evolution from preneoplasia to lung adenocarcinoma. Generated by immunoSEQ multiplex PCR, the TCRdb table keeps only in-frame clones and is missing some. This table holds about 4,900 clones, 76% found once. Source material: FFPE minimally invasive lung adenocarcinoma tissue. Source of these receptors: a person aged 65 to 79 with lung adenocarcinoma.

The rearrangement joins TRBV10-3 to TRBJ1-4; TRBD1 matches 12 bases. This CDR3 spans 17 amino acids. With 5 bases clipped from V and 8 bases from J, the junction kept 12 bases outside the gene matches. From germline, CDR1 is ENHRY and CDR2 SYGVKD. CDR3 in amino acids: CAISPGQGALAGEKLFF. Here the CDR3 DNA reads TGTGCCATCAGTCCGGGACAGGGGGCGCTTGCTGGAGAAAAACTGTTTTTT.

V and J are TRBV1 and TRBJ2-3; no DNA check was done on the table's D call, TRBD2. TRBV1 is termed a pseudogene. The CDR3 covers 16 residues. The CDR3 DNA is TGCACCAGCAGCCAGCTGTGGCGGGGGGACACAGATACGCAGTATTTT. Its protein product is CTSSQLWRGDTDTQYF.

The chain has TRBV25-1 and TRBJ1-1; unclear D gene. The CDR3 consists of 11 residues. The germline V and J ends were trimmed by 8 bases and 1 base, with 5 bases remaining between them. CDR1 MGHDK and CDR2 SYGVNS come from the germline V gene. The CDR3 sequence is CASGQNTEAFF. Here the CDR3 DNA reads TGTGCCAGCGGTCAGAACACTGAAGCTTTCTTT.

With regard to this clone: A read error may account for a junction end that differs from germline. This chain uses TRBV10-3 with TRBJ2-3; 9 positions agree with TRBD2. Germline-derived CDR1 and CDR2 are ENHRY and SYGVKD. The CDR3 loop spans 14 amino acids. CDR3 in amino acids: CAFGVAGVTNTQYF. CDR3 DNA: TGTGCCTTCGGGGTAGCGGGGGTCACAAATACGCAGTATTTT.

The rearrangement uses TRBV4-3 and TRBJ2-7; 8 bases agree with TRBD2. CDR1 and CDR2 (germline): LGHNA, YSLEER. The CDR3 is made up of 17 amino acids. Unmatched junction bases numbered 10, after V lost 0 bases and J lost 3 bases. The CDR3 nucleotides are TGCGCCAGCAGCCAAGATCTTCGTAGCGGGAACTTCTACGAGCAGTACTTC. It specifies CASSQDLRSGNFYEQYF.

Here the CDR3 DNA reads TGTGCCAGCAGCACCGTCTCTGGAAACACCATATATTTT. Translating it yields CASSTVSGNTIYF. V usage is TRBV9 and J usage is TRBJ1-3, with D unclear. The CDR3 spans 13 residues. V shed 4 bases and J shed 0 bases, with 5 bases lying between them. CDR1 is SGDLS and CDR2 is YYNGEE in the germline V gene. Full variable domain (missing parts from reference TRBV9 and TRBJ1-3): DSGVTQTPKHLITATGQRVTLRCSPRSGDLSVYWYQQSLDQGLQFLIQYYNGEERAKGNILERFSAQQFPDLHSELNLSSLELGDSALYFCASSTVSGNTIYFGEGSWLTVV.

The J gene is TRBJ2-6, the V gene TRBV6-1; 7 bases fit TRBD1. Germline CDR1 reads MNHNS; CDR2 reads SASEGT. The CDR3 is made up of 15 amino acids. Trimming took 2 bases from V and 3 from J; bases not matched to a gene: 1. The CDR3 here is CASSERQGGANVLTF. CDR3 DNA sequence: TGTGCCAGCAGTGAACGACAGGGTGGGGCCAACGTCCTGACTTTC.

The chain carries TRBV7-9 and TRBJ2-3; a possible D gene is TRBD2 (5 bases). The length of the CDR3 is 17 residues. V shed 4 bases and J shed 0 bases, with 17 bases lying between them. Germline V lookup: CDR1 SEHNR, CDR2 FQNEAQ (reference sequence). The CDR3 region is CASSYSLGGESTDTQYF. The DNA for the CDR3 is TGTGCCAGCAGCTATAGCCTGGGTGGGGAGAGCACAGATACGCAGTATTTT.

This chain joins TRBV2 and TRBJ2-7, with 12 nucleotides matching TRBD2. The length of the CDR3 is 14 residues. V shed 7 bases, J shed 7 bases, and the junction held 8 bases outside the gene matches. CDR1 and CDR2 from the germline V gene are SNHLY and FYNNEI. CDR3 DNA sequence: TGTGCCAGCACGCCGACTAGCGGGGGCCGGGAGCAGTACTTC. It codes for CASTPTSGGREQYF.

The chain employs TRBV18 and TRBJ1-1; 11 bases match TRBD1. The junction had 4 bases not matched to a gene; V was cut back by 3 bases and J by 1 base. In germline, CDR1 is KGHSH, CDR2 LQKENI. The CDR3 sequence is 16 residues long. CDR3 protein: CASSPRDRGSNTEAFF. CDR3 bases: TGTGCCAGCTCACCGAGGGACAGGGGGTCGAACACTGAAGCTTTCTTT.

There are a few counts of this clone. The rearrangement uses TRBV19 and TRBJ1-5; TRBD1 agrees at 8 bases. Germline V gene lookup returns CDR1 LNHDA and CDR2 SQIVND (reference sequence). V lost 5 bases, J lost 5 bases, and 14 bases stayed unmatched. The CDR3 spans 17 residues. The CDR3 bases are TGTGCCAGTAGTCCCCCCCGGGACAGGTACCCCTATCAGCCCCAGCATTTT. This translates into CASSPPRDRYPYQPQHF.

V usage is TRBV18 and J usage is TRBJ2-7, with TRBD1 identical over 11 bases. This CDR3 is built from 15 residues. The V gene end was trimmed by 2 bases and the J gene end by 7 bases; junction bases not matched to a gene: 7. Germline loops: CDR1 KGHSH, CDR2 LQKENI. The chain's CDR3 is CASSPKGRDRGEQYF. In nucleotides, the CDR3 is TGTGCCAGCTCACCAAAGGGTCGGGACAGGGGGGAGCAGTACTTC. The whole variable domain, remainder taken from reference TRBV18 and TRBJ2-7, is NAGVMQNPRHLVRRRGQEARLRCSPMKGHSHVYWYRQLPEEGLKFMVYLQKENIIDESGMPKERFSAEFPKEGPSILRIQQVVRGDSAAYFCASSPKGRDRGEQYFGPGTRLTVT.

This chain joins TRBV28 and TRBJ2-3; unclear D gene. Looked up from germline, CDR1 is MDHEN and CDR2 is SYDVKM. This CDR3 is built from 16 residues. Between the trimmed V and J ends, which lost 5 bases and 3 bases, there was a span of 18 bases. The CDR3 sequence: CASSGFGWAETDTQYF. The CDR3 bases are TGTGCCAGCAGTGGATTCGGTTGGGCCGAGACAGATACGCAGTATTTT.

The genes are TRBV7-2 and TRBJ2-6; D unresolved. The CDR3 loop spans 15 amino acids. Trimming removed 1 base from V and 0 bases from J, with 4 bases in between. The germline gives CDR1 SGHTA, CDR2 FQGNSA. The CDR3 coding sequence is TGTGCCAGCAGCTTAGGAGGCTCTGGGGCCAACGTCCTGACTTTC. Translation: CASSLGGSGANVLTF.

The chain is built from TRBV7-2 and TRBJ2-3, with 10 bases matching TRBD2. The junction had 16 bases not matched to a gene; V was cut back by 2 bases and J by 8 bases. The CDR3 covers 18 residues. The germline V gene has CDR1 SGHTA and CDR2 FQGNSA. The CDR3 DNA reads as TGTGCCAGCAGCTTAACACTGCGTGGGGCTAGCGGGGGAGGTACGCAGTATTTT. Its protein product is CASSLTLRGASGGGTQYF.

The chain has TRBV28 and TRBJ2-1; TRBD2 is a possible D gene (6 bases). The CDR3 runs 14 residues. Germline V gene data show CDR1 as MDHEN and CDR2 as SYDVKM. V dropped 5 bases and J dropped 8 bases, with 16 bases sitting between them. CDR3 DNA: TGTGCCAGCAGTAAAGGGGACTGGGGAGATGAGCAGTTCTTC. Amino acids: CASSKGDWGDEQFF.

The chain has TRBV2 and TRBJ2-7, with 7 bases that match TRBD1. The CDR3 covers 15 residues. The junction had 6 bases not matched to a gene; V was cut back by 2 bases and J by 2 bases. Germline CDR1 and CDR2: SNHLY and FYNNEI. The CDR3 region is CASSEFTGDTYEQYF. The CDR3 bases are TGTGCCAGCAGTGAATTCACAGGGGATACCTACGAGCAGTACTTC.

The chain joins TRBV28 to TRBJ1-5; no reliable D call. The V gene lost 1 base and the J gene lost 4 bases, with 8 bases spanning the gap. Germline V lookup: CDR1 MDHEN, CDR2 SYDVKM. This CDR3 is built from 14 residues. DNA for the CDR3: TGTGCCAGCAGTTTATCCCCACAGAATCAGCCCCAGCATTTT. Amino acids: CASSLSPQNQPQHF.

The chain recombines TRBV28 with TRBJ1-2; perhaps TRBD1 as D (6 bases). Looked up from germline, CDR1 is MDHEN and CDR2 is SYDVKM. V was cut by 9 bases and J by 2 bases, with 13 bases left in between. This CDR3 region has 13 residues. CDR3 amino acids: CASTGGPNYGYTF. As DNA, the CDR3 is TGTGCCAGTACGGGGGGGCCCAACTATGGCTACACCTTC.

This sequence joins TRBV13 and TRBJ1-4, with D unresolved. Trimming removed 2 bases from V and 6 bases from J, with 16 bases in between. Germline V lookup: CDR1 PRHDT, CDR2 FYEKMQ (reference sequence). The CDR3 has 16 residues. The CDR3 spells CASSLYRAGRDEKLFF. The CDR3 nucleotides read TGTGCCAGCAGCTTATACCGGGCGGGCCGGGATGAAAAACTGTTTTTT.

The genes are TRBV7-9 and TRBJ2-5, with 11 bases fitting TRBD2. The V segment lost 3 bases and the J segment 3 bases; nucleotides outside the gene matches: 6. The V gene's germline CDR1 is SEHNR and CDR2 FQNEAQ (reference sequence). The CDR3 is 16 residues long. CDR3 residues: CASSFPHSGGEETQYF. The CDR3 DNA sequence: TGTGCCAGCAGCTTTCCCCATAGCGGGGGGGAAGAGACCCAGTACTTC.

The chain joins TRBV30 to TRBJ1-5, with TRBD1 matching 7 bases. Germline assignment: CDR1 GTSNPN and CDR2 SVGIG (reference sequence). This CDR3 comprises 15 residues. V shed 2 bases, J shed 4 bases, and the junction held 8 bases outside the gene matches. The CDR3 reads CAWSSTGDLNQPQHF. Written as DNA, the CDR3 is TGTGCCTGGAGTAGTACAGGGGACTTGAATCAGCCCCAGCATTTT.

Regarding this clone: At one end the junction does not follow the germline gene, possibly because of a read error. The chain uses TRBV27 and TRBJ2-7; 8 bases line up with TRBD1. In germline, CDR1 is MNHEY, CDR2 SMNVEV (reference sequence). The CDR3 is 14 residues long. Here the CDR3 DNA reads TGTGCCAGCAGTATAGGGACAGGCAGTCACGAACAGTACTTC. Its translation is CASSIGTGSHEQYF.

The rearrangement uses TRBV19 and TRBJ1-2, with 10 bases lining up with TRBD1. There are 16 residues in the CDR3. V lost 3 bases to trimming and J lost 3 bases; unmatched junction nucleotides: 7. Germline assignment: CDR1 LNHDA and CDR2 SQIVND (reference sequence). The CDR3 is CASSITTGGAHYGYTF. The CDR3 DNA reads as TGTGCCAGTAGTATCACGACAGGGGGCGCGCACTATGGCTACACCTTC.

The CDR3 region has the DNA TGTGCCAGCAGCTTTCCGACAGGGACCCACGAGCAGTACTTC. Amino acids: CASSFPTGTHEQYF. The chain links TRBV7-2 to TRBJ2-7, with TRBD1 identical over 7 bases. Germline lookup yields CDR1 SGHTA and CDR2 FQGNSA. CDR3 size: 14 residues. V lost 3 bases to trimming and J lost 5 bases; unmatched junction nucleotides: 7.

V and J are TRBV30 and TRBJ2-5, with 10 bases that match TRBD1. The CDR3 length is 12 residues. In germline, CDR1 is GTSNPN, CDR2 SVGIG (reference sequence). CDR3 bases: TGTGGTTTAGACAGGGGGCCGGAGACCCAGTACTTC. It yields the protein CGLDRGPETQYF.

The chain links TRBV11-3 to TRBJ2-1; tentatively, D is TRBD1 (6 bases). Trimming removed 3 bases from V and 5 bases from J, with 26 bases in between. The germline V gene has CDR1 SGHNT and CDR2 YENEEA. The CDR3 is 19 amino acids. The CDR3 DNA is TGTGCCAGCAGCTTTGATGTGACGGCCTTTCCGAAGGGGGACAATGAGCAGTTCTTC. Translated: CASSFDVTAFPKGDNEQFF.

The rearrangement joins TRBV7-2 to TRBJ1-2; D remains ambiguous. The CDR3 runs 14 residues. CDR1 SGHTA and CDR2 FQGNSA come from the germline V gene. V lost 3 bases and J lost 8, with 16 bases in between. CDR3 sequence (DNA): TGTGCCAGCAGCTTGTACGGCAGCCTGGGAGGCTACACCTTC. It yields the protein CASSLYGSLGGYTF.